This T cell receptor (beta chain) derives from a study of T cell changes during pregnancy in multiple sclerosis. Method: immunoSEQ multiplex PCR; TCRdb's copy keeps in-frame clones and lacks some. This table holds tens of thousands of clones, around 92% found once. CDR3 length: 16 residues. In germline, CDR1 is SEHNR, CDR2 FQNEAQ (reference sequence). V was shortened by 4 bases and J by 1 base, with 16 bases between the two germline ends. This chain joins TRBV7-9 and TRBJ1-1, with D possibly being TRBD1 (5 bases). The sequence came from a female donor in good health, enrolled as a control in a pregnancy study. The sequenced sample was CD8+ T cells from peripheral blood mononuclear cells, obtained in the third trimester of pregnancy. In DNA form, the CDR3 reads TGTGCCAGCAGCTCCTCAAGCGGGGGGGGGAACACTGAAGCTTTCTTT. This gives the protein CASSSSSGGGNTEAFF.